The clone carrying this T cell receptor beta chain was counted ten times or more. Its specificity is unknown. The sample is drawn from a study of neurological immune-mediated disorders. CDR1 SGHRS and CDR2 YFSETQ come from the germline V gene. The CDR3 sequence is 15 residues long. Trimming took off 3 bases at V and 4 bases at J, with 14 bases between the two ends. The cDNA was generated through 5'RACE incorporating 10-nucleotide random UMIs. In TCRdb, the 5' RACE reads were re-called with MiXCR into one record per CDR3 protein. The sample has approximately 100,000 distinct CDR3 sequences, roughly 3.5% seen once. Study observations and caveats: Neither clinical nor MRI features showed any association with the multiple sclerosis repertoire cluster, and the authors stated that larger cohorts are needed. According to phylogenetic grouping, one related-CDR3 cluster, a possible signature, contained the repertoires of 18 of 34 multiple sclerosis patients. The most TCR clonal expansion was seen in HTLV-1-associated myelopathy, and the least was seen in multiple sclerosis, which fell below healthy controls.

Source material: PBMCs. This TCR was sampled from a woman between 18 and 29 years old with multiple sclerosis. This chain connects TRBV5-1 to TRBJ1-5; no clear D. This chain's CDR3 is CASSWAGLRNQPQHF. CDR3 nucleotides: TGCGCCAGCAGCTGGGCCGGGCTTAGGAATCAGCCCCAGCATTTT.